Described below is a single TCR beta chain sequence and its context. V gave up 3 bases and J gave up 6 bases, with 11 bases separating them. Looked up from germline, CDR1 is SGHVS and CDR2 is FQNEAQ. The CDR3 is made up of 13 amino acids. This specimen belongs to a study of blood T cell repertoires in COVID-19. Study summary: Nucleic acid was either cDNA or gDNA, and it came from T cells, B-cell-depleted T cells, or PBMCs.

In the original processing: By means of reference gene primer amplification, nucleated cell counts were estimated. Sequencing used immunoSEQ multiplex PCR; TCRdb keeps in-frame clones, though not all of them. The V and J calls and clone size are taken from that table; D and trimming were inferred from the DNA. The table lists about 210,000 clones, 65% to 85% of them singletons. Material: peripheral blood. This TCR was sampled from a human donor in a cohort sampled during active COVID-19. The chain has TRBV7-8 and TRBJ1-1; tentatively, D is TRBD1 (5 bases). CDR3: CASSLSYRPEAFF. CDR3 in DNA: TGTGCCAGCAGCTTGAGCTACAGGCCTGAAGCTTTCTTT.